The 21 T cell receptor beta chains given below trace back to one sample, sequenced in a study of blood T cell repertoires in COVID-19. Sequencing used immunoSEQ multiplex PCR; TCRdb keeps in-frame clones, though not all of them. The sample yields about 77,000 clones, 90% seen once. Sequencing was carried out using peripheral blood. The receptors derive from a woman older than 75 with active or convalescent COVID-19.

The chain links TRBV19 to TRBJ1-5, with 8 bases fitting TRBD1. This CDR3 region has 16 residues. Per the germline V gene, CDR1 is LNHDA and CDR2 is SQIVND (reference sequence). The J segment lost 0 bases and the V segment lost 8 bases, leaving 9 bases of the junction unmatched. DNA of the CDR3: TGTGCCAGTTCGGACAGGGCCAGGTATAGCAATCAGCCCCAGCATTTT. This encodes CASSDRARYSNQPQHF.

The chain combines TRBV28 with TRBJ1-6, with D perhaps matching TRBD1 (6 bases). CDR1 is MDHEN and CDR2 is SYDVKM in the germline V gene. The CDR3 length is 12 residues. The CDR3 DNA reads TGTGCGGACGGTCAGGGGAATTCACCCCTCCACTTT. Protein sequence: CADGQGNSPLHF.

The rearrangement links TRBV3-1 (or the pseudogene TRBV3-2) to TRBJ1-5, with D uncertain. Germline V gene sequence: CDR1 LGHDT, CDR2 YNNKEL (reference sequence). Trimming cost V 4 bases and J 5 bases, with 6 bases left between them. This CDR3 has 12 amino acids. The CDR3, as DNA: TGTGCCAGCAGCCTGAGAGATCAGCCCCAGCATTTT. It specifies CASSLRDQPQHF.

This clone was counted a few times. The DNA of the CDR3 is TGTGCCAGCAGCTTAGCTTCCCTGGGGCTAGACATTCAGTACTTC. As protein: CASSLASLGLDIQYF. This chain links TRBV11-2 with TRBJ2-4; D perhaps matches TRBD1 (5 bases). Germline V gene sequence: CDR1 SGHAT, CDR2 FQNNGV. This CDR3 has 15 residues. Trimming took off 1 base at V and 8 bases at J, with 15 bases between the two ends.

The chain couples TRBV7-2 to TRBJ2-5; D is unresolved. Germline lookup yields CDR1 SGHTA and CDR2 FQGNSA. Trimming removed 7 bases at V and 5 bases at J, with 14 bases between. This CDR3 has 13 amino acids. The CDR3 here is CASNFARWETQYF. The CDR3 DNA sequence: TGTGCCAGCAACTTCGCGAGGTGGGAGACCCAGTACTTC. Filled out from reference TRBV7-2 and TRBJ2-5, the complete variable domain reads GAGVSQSPSNKVTEKGKDVELRCDPISGHTALYWYRQSLGQGLEFLIYFQGNSAPDKSGLPSDRFSAERTGGSVSTLTIQRTQQEDSAVYLCASNFARWETQYFGPGTRLLVL.

Turning to this clone: This specimen includes other DNA sequences encoding the same CDR3. The chain recombines TRBV5-1 with TRBJ2-7, with TRBD1 matching over 12 bases. Trimming removed 4 bases from V and 5 bases from J; junction bases left unmatched: 4. The germline gives CDR1 SGHRS, CDR2 YFSETQ. The CDR3 length is 14 residues. The CDR3 bases are TGCGCCAGCAGCCCAGGGACAGGGGGCGACGAGCAGTACTTC. Its protein product is CASSPGTGGDEQYF.

The J gene is TRBJ1-3, the V gene TRBV7-2; tentatively, D is TRBD1 (6 bases). The CDR3 consists of 15 residues. Germline CDR1 is SGHTA and CDR2 is FQGNSA. Trimming removed 5 bases from V and 0 bases from J, with 11 bases in between. This CDR3 reads CASSLGQLSGNTIYF. CDR3 nucleotides: TGTGCCAGCAGCCTGGGACAACTCTCTGGAAACACCATATATTTT.

The rearrangement uses TRBV19 and TRBJ1-4; D remains unclear. Trimming pared 2 bases from V and 10 bases from J, leaving 17 bases between. The length of the CDR3 is 15 residues. The germline CDR1 and CDR2 sequences are LNHDA and SQIVND (reference sequence). The CDR3 here is CASSIIVSVERKLFF. CDR3 DNA sequence: TGTGCCAGTAGTATAATCGTCAGCGTCGAGAGAAAACTGTTTTTT. The full variable domain, rest sourced from reference TRBV19 and TRBJ1-4, is DGGITQSPKYLFRKEGQNVTLSCEQNLNHDAMYWYRQDPGQGLRLIYYSQIVNDFQKGDIAEGYSVSREKKESFPLTVTSAQKNPTAFYLCASSIIVSVERKLFFGSGTQLSVL.

The chain joins TRBV4-3 to TRBJ1-4; a possible D gene is TRBD1 (5 bases). Per the germline V gene, CDR1 is LGHNA and CDR2 is YSLEER. V lost 0 bases and J 8 bases, leaving 13 bases between the germline ends. This CDR3 has 15 amino acids. Here the CDR3 reads CASSQDWQGKEKLFF. CDR3 DNA: TGCGCCAGCAGCCAAGACTGGCAGGGAAAAGAAAAACTGTTTTTT.

The V and J genes are TRBV19 and TRBJ1-2; 8 bases map to TRBD1. The CDR3 spans 14 residues. Germline V gene sequence: CDR1 LNHDA, CDR2 SQIVND (reference sequence). Unmatched junction bases numbered 5, after V lost 4 bases and J lost 4 bases. CDR3 in DNA: TGTGCCAGTAGTACAGGGGGCGCGTTCTATGGCTACACCTTC. This encodes CASSTGGAFYGYTF. Looking up the rest from reference TRBV19 and TRBJ1-2 gives the full variable domain: DGGITQSPKYLFRKEGQNVTLSCEQNLNHDAMYWYRQDPGQGLRLIYYSQIVNDFQKGDIAEGYSVSREKKESFPLTVTSAQKNPTAFYLCASSTGGAFYGYTFGSGTRLTVV.

This clone was counted a single time. V is TRBV27 and J is TRBJ2-3; 12 positions agree with TRBD2. This CDR3 has 15 residues. V dropped 7 bases and J dropped 5; count of bases not matched to a gene: 7. From germline, CDR1 is MNHEY and CDR2 SMNVEV (reference sequence). CDR3 sequence: CASIRLAGVRDTQYF. The CDR3 region has the DNA TGTGCCAGCATCCGACTAGCGGGGGTCCGAGATACGCAGTATTTT.

The chain recombines TRBV6-5 with TRBJ1-3; 8 positions agree with TRBD1. Germline CDR1 is MNHEY and CDR2 is SVGAGI. The CDR3 is 16 residues long. Unmatched junction bases numbered 3, after V lost 2 bases and J lost 0 bases. CDR3 bases: TGTGCCAGCAGTTACAAGGGACAGGACTCTGGAAACACCATATATTTT. Amino acids: CASSYKGQDSGNTIYF.

This clone was counted only a few times. The V gene is TRBV19, the J gene TRBJ2-7, with TRBD1 as a possible D gene (5 bases). V dropped 5 bases and J dropped 0 bases, with 8 bases sitting between them. Per the germline V gene, CDR1 is LNHDA and CDR2 is SQIVND (reference sequence). The CDR3 loop spans 13 amino acids. The CDR3 sequence is CASSQDSSYEQYF. The DNA for the CDR3 is TGTGCCAGTAGTCAAGACAGCTCCTACGAGCAGTACTTC.

As to this clone: The sample has other DNA sequences that encode this CDR3 too. The chain couples TRBV4-3 to TRBJ2-3; TRBD2 is a possible D gene (6 bases). CDR1 is LGHNA, CDR2 YSLEER, per germline. V lost 0 bases to trimming and J lost 1 base, with 11 bases between them. The CDR3 sequence is 16 residues long. The CDR3 DNA sequence: TGCGCCAGCAGCCAAGAAAGGACGGGGGGCACAGATACGCAGTATTTT. Residues: CASSQERTGGTDTQYF.

In nucleotides, the CDR3 is TGTGCCAGCAGTCCAGGACTAGCGGGGGGGCTAGAGACCCAGTACTTC. This sequence encodes CASSPGLAGGLETQYF. The chain recombines TRBV6-2 or TRBV6-3 with TRBJ2-5; the match to TRBD2 covers 15 bases. The CDR3 consists of 16 residues. Germline-derived CDR1 and CDR2 are MNHEY and SVGEGT. After removal of 5 bases from V and 4 bases from J, the junction contained 5 bases not matched to a gene.

Comment on this clone: The sample holds other DNA sequences that translate to the same CDR3. The chain joins TRBV4-3 to TRBJ2-1; 15 bases are a match to TRBD2. Germline V gives CDR1 LGHNA, CDR2 YSLEER. This CDR3 has 15 residues. Trimming took 3 bases from V and 7 from J; bases not matched to a gene: 1. The CDR3 protein is CASSQGTSGGNEQFF. The CDR3 DNA is TGCGCCAGCAGCCAGGGGACTAGCGGGGGGAATGAGCAGTTCTTC.

The chain combines TRBV19 with TRBJ1-2, with 9 positions matching TRBD1. Losses at the gene ends were 10 bases for V and 10 bases for J; bases not matched to a gene: 7. Per the germline V gene, CDR1 is LNHDA and CDR2 is SQIVND (reference sequence). The CDR3 loop spans 11 amino acids. CDR3: CATYRGQVYTF. Written as DNA, the CDR3 is TGTGCCACGTACAGGGGGCAGGTCTACACCTTC.

This clone has only one observation. CDR3 protein: CASSRQGLGTKNIQYF. The CDR3 DNA sequence: TGTGCCAGCTCACGACAGGGGTTAGGGACCAAAAACATTCAGTACTTC. This chain joins TRBV18 and TRBJ2-4; TRBD1 aligns across 8 bases. This CDR3 has 16 residues. Looked up from germline, CDR1 is KGHSH and CDR2 is LQKENI. Trimming cost V 4 bases and J 2 bases; bases outside gene matches: 7.

V gene TRBV27 combines with J gene TRBJ2-2; 7 nucleotides agree with TRBD2. This CDR3 has 14 amino acids. After removal of 6 bases from V and 0 bases from J, the junction contained 1 base not matched to a gene. Germline V gives CDR1 MNHEY, CDR2 SMNVEV (reference sequence). In DNA, the CDR3 is TGTGCCAGCAGGAGCGGGGCGAACACCGGGGAGCTGTTTTTT. Amino acids: CASRSGANTGELFF.

The V and J genes are TRBV7-2 and TRBJ1-6; 7 nucleotides match TRBD1. The V gene end was trimmed by 7 bases and the J gene end by 7 bases; junction bases not matched to a gene: 10. Looked up from germline, CDR1 is SGHTA and CDR2 is FQGNSA. CDR3 size: 15 residues. The CDR3 loop reads CASTRTGTENSPLHF. The CDR3 region has the DNA TGTGCCAGCACGCGAACCGGGACAGAGAATTCACCCCTCCACTTT.

A single count supports this clone. The chain links TRBV28 to TRBJ1-5; no clear D gene. CDR3 size: 13 residues. Deletions cut 4 bases from V and 3 bases from J, with 7 bases between. Per the germline V gene, CDR1 is MDHEN and CDR2 is SYDVKM. CDR3 amino acids: CASSSGVNQPQHF. DNA for the CDR3: TGTGCCAGCAGTTCGGGTGTCAATCAGCCCCAGCATTTT. Together with reference TRBV28 and TRBJ1-5, the CDR3 gives the full variable domain: DVKVTQSSRYLVKRTGEKVFLECVQDMDHENMFWYRQDPGLGLRLIYFSYDVKMKEKGDIPEGYSVSREKKERFSLILESASTNQTSMYLCASSSGVNQPQHFGDGTRLSIL.